Listed here are 30 T cell receptor beta chains from one sample, sequenced in a study of T cells in localized non-small cell lung cancer. Profiled with immunoSEQ multiplex PCR; TCRdb holds only in-frame clones, not every one. The data show roughly 3,500 clones, around 23% seen once. This sample comprised lung tumor tissue, obtained before any cancer treatment. The receptors derive from a woman between 35 and 70 years old with stage I lung adenocarcinoma.

This clone was counted between two and nine times. This chain links TRBV6-8 with TRBJ2-1; the match to TRBD1 covers 7 bases. After removal of 0 bases from V and 7 bases from J, the junction contained 0 bases not matched to a gene. The CDR3 loop spans 13 amino acids. Germline V gives CDR1 MNHGY, CDR2 SAAAGT. The CDR3 spells CASSYSDRNEQFF. CDR3 DNA sequence: TGTGCCAGCAGTTACTCGGACAGGAATGAGCAGTTCTTC.

The sample holds one count of this clone. The genes are TRBV19 and TRBJ2-3; D perhaps matches TRBD2 (6 bases). Trimming left V 8 bases short and J 1 base short, with 16 bases between. The CDR3 has 15 amino acids. The germline V gene has CDR1 LNHDA and CDR2 SQIVND (reference sequence). The CDR3 reads CASSWASARTDTQYF. The CDR3 nucleotides read TGTGCCAGTTCGTGGGCTAGCGCGCGCACAGATACGCAGTATTTT.

CDR3 sequence (DNA): TGTGCCAGCTCACCACGGCAAGGCGATGAGGGGCCCCAGCATTTT. Its protein is CASSPRQGDEGPQHF. The rearrangement joins TRBV18 to TRBJ1-5; D ambiguous. V lost 1 base and J lost 9, with 16 bases in between. The CDR3 length is 15 residues. CDR1 is KGHSH, CDR2 LQKENI, per germline. Combining the CDR3 with reference TRBV18 and TRBJ1-5 gives the whole variable domain NAGVMQNPRHLVRRRGQEARLRCSPMKGHSHVYWYRQLPEEGLKFMVYLQKENIIDESGMPKERFSAEFPKEGPSILRIQQVVRGDSAAYFCASSPRQGDEGPQHFGDGTRLSIL.

This clone came up a few times. The gene calls are TRBV19 and TRBJ2-1, with D possibly matching TRBD2 (6 bases). Germline assignment: CDR1 LNHDA and CDR2 SQIVND (reference sequence). V was cut by 6 bases and J by 6 bases, with 15 bases left in between. The CDR3 covers 14 residues. DNA for the CDR3: TGTGCCAGTAGATCTCCGGGAGATGCCAATGAGCAGTTCTTC. Protein sequence: CASRSPGDANEQFF. Full variable domain (outside the CDR3, taken from reference TRBV19 and TRBJ2-1): DGGITQSPKYLFRKEGQNVTLSCEQNLNHDAMYWYRQDPGQGLRLIYYSQIVNDFQKGDIAEGYSVSREKKESFPLTVTSAQKNPTAFYLCASRSPGDANEQFFGPGTRLTVL.

This clone qualifies as medium-sized. J is TRBJ2-1 and V is TRBV11-3; either TRBD1 or TRBD2 may fit D (6 bases each). The CDR3 spans 15 residues. V lost 3 bases and J lost 7, with 16 bases in between. Germline V gives CDR1 SGHNT, CDR2 YENEEA. CDR3 nucleotide sequence: TGTGCCAGCAGCTTGAGGGGGGCCCAGGGGAATGAGCAGTTCTTC. This encodes CASSLRGAQGNEQFF.

J is TRBJ1-2 and V is TRBV6-8; D is possibly TRBD1 (5 bases). The CDR3 has 14 amino acids. Trimming left V 4 bases short and J 8 bases short, with 17 bases between. Per the germline V gene, CDR1 is MNHGY and CDR2 is SAAAGT. The CDR3 bases are TGTGCCAGCAGTTGGAGACTCGGGGGTTACGGCTACACCTTC. This codes for CASSWRLGGYGYTF.

The V and J genes are TRBV6-8 and TRBJ2-2; no reliable D call. The germline V gene has CDR1 MNHGY and CDR2 SAAAGT. V lost 0 bases and J lost 7, with 3 bases in between. The CDR3 extends over 12 amino acids. The CDR3 spells CASSYSDGELFF. The CDR3 DNA follows: TGTGCCAGCAGTTACTCGGACGGGGAGCTGTTTTTT.

The chain employs TRBV14 and TRBJ2-4; 7 positions match TRBD1. The CDR3 length is 16 residues. CDR1 and CDR2 (germline): SGHDN, FVKESK. V lost 4 bases, J lost 2 bases, and 8 bases stayed unmatched. The CDR3: CASSLRTGITKNIQYF. DNA of the CDR3: TGTGCCAGCAGCCTTCGGACAGGCATTACCAAAAACATTCAGTACTTC. Looking up the rest from reference TRBV14 and TRBJ2-4 gives the full variable domain: EAGVTQFPSHSVIEKGQTVTLRCDPISGHDNLYWYRRVMGKEIKFLLHFVKESKQDESGMPNNRFLAERTGGTYSTLKVQPAELEDSGVYFCASSLRTGITKNIQYFGAGTRLSVL.

This clone was observed a few times. The chain uses TRBV6-8 and TRBJ2-1, with D perhaps TRBD1 or TRBD2 (6 bases each). CDR1 and CDR2 from the germline V gene are MNHGY and SAAAGT. V dropped 7 bases and J dropped 8 bases, with 15 bases sitting between them. The CDR3 has 13 residues. The CDR3: CASKRGVLDEQFF. The CDR3 nucleotides are TGTGCCAGCAAAAGGGGGGTTTTGGATGAGCAGTTCTTC.

J is TRBJ2-3 and V is TRBV6-8; perhaps TRBD2 as D (7 bases). From germline, CDR1 is MNHGY and CDR2 SAAAGT. V lost 6 bases and J 11 bases, leaving 21 bases between the germline ends. The CDR3 is 14 amino acids. CDR3 sequence: CASRAGTRGRVQYF. The CDR3 DNA follows: TGTGCCAGCAGGGCCGGGACACGGGGGAGGGTGCAGTATTTT.

This CDR3 is CSVRKFSYNEQFF. The CDR3, as DNA: TGCAGCGTTAGGAAGTTTTCCTACAATGAGCAGTTCTTC. The chain uses TRBV29-1 and TRBJ2-1; D is ambiguous. CDR1 is SQVTM, CDR2 ANQGSEA, per germline. The length of the CDR3 is 13 residues. V was trimmed by 5 bases and J by 1 base, leaving 9 bases between them.

The V gene is TRBV19, the J gene TRBJ2-1, with 8 bases that match TRBD2. Looked up from germline, CDR1 is LNHDA and CDR2 is SQIVND (reference sequence). This CDR3 region has 15 residues. The V segment lost 3 bases and the J segment 7 bases; nucleotides outside the gene matches: 8. CDR3 protein: CASSMDGRAGNEQFF. CDR3 bases: TGTGCCAGTAGTATGGACGGGAGGGCTGGGAATGAGCAGTTCTTC.

The gene calls are TRBV18 and TRBJ1-1; TRBD1 agrees at 10 bases. Trimming cost V 5 bases and J 6 bases; bases outside gene matches: 6. The CDR3 has 14 amino acids. Germline CDR1 and CDR2: KGHSH and LQKENI. The CDR3 loop is CASSKRQGAAEAFF. Here the CDR3 DNA reads TGTGCCAGCTCAAAGAGACAGGGGGCGGCTGAAGCTTTCTTT.

The table lists this clone with a few counts. The rearrangement uses TRBV6-8 and TRBJ2-7; 7 bases agree with TRBD1. The trim removed 9 bases at V and 5 bases at J, leaving 10 bases unmatched. The CDR3 loop spans 13 amino acids. The V gene's germline CDR1 is MNHGY and CDR2 SAAAGT. The CDR3 spells CASRQGISDEQYF. CDR3 bases: TGTGCCAGTCGACAGGGAATTAGCGACGAGCAGTACTTC.

The chain joins TRBV11-3 to TRBJ1-3; TRBD1 matches at 7 bases. Looked up from germline, CDR1 is SGHNT and CDR2 is YENEEA. CDR3 length: 14 residues. With 5 bases clipped from V and 1 base from J, the junction kept 2 bases outside the gene matches. CDR3 region: CASSRQGSGNTIYF. The CDR3 nucleotides read TGTGCCAGCAGCCGACAGGGTTCTGGAAACACCATATATTTT. The full variable domain, its missing parts supplied by reference TRBV11-3 and TRBJ1-3, is EAGVVQSPRYKIIEKKQPVAFWCNPISGHNTLYWYLQNLGQGPELLIRYENEEAVDDSQLPKDRFSAERLKGVDSTLKIQPAELGDSAVYLCASSRQGSGNTIYFGEGSWLTVV.

The chain links TRBV11-3 to TRBJ2-2, with 8 bases that match TRBD1. The germline V gene encodes CDR1 SGHNT and CDR2 YENEEA. The CDR3 extends over 17 amino acids. V dropped 5 bases and J dropped 6; count of bases not matched to a gene: 14. This CDR3 reads CASSLREGRGPSGELFF. As DNA, the CDR3 is TGTGCCAGCAGCCTAAGAGAGGGCAGGGGGCCGTCCGGGGAGCTGTTTTTT. Full variable domain (remainder filled in from reference TRBV11-3 and TRBJ2-2): EAGVVQSPRYKIIEKKQPVAFWCNPISGHNTLYWYLQNLGQGPELLIRYENEEAVDDSQLPKDRFSAERLKGVDSTLKIQPAELGDSAVYLCASSLREGRGPSGELFFGEGSRLTVL.

V and J are TRBV19 and TRBJ2-7; the D gene is possibly TRBD2 (6 bases). The germline V and J ends were trimmed by 1 base and 3 bases, with 10 bases remaining between them. The CDR3 sequence is 14 residues long. Germline V gives CDR1 LNHDA, CDR2 SQIVND (reference sequence). The CDR3 reads CASSIVADRYEQYF. The CDR3 DNA sequence: TGTGCCAGTAGTATAGTAGCGGACCGCTACGAGCAGTACTTC.

V is TRBV28 and J is TRBJ2-7; either TRBD1 or TRBD2 may supply D (5 bases each). Trimming pared 3 bases from V and 3 bases from J, leaving 18 bases between. CDR1 is MDHEN, CDR2 SYDVKM, per germline. CDR3 length: 16 amino acids. This chain's CDR3 is CASSFTLEGLSYEQYF. The CDR3 DNA follows: TGTGCCAGCAGTTTCACCCTCGAGGGGTTGAGCTACGAGCAGTACTTC.

In this sample, this clone turned up a few times. The chain combines TRBV11-3 with TRBJ2-3, with D tentatively TRBD1 or TRBD2 (5 bases each). Trimming cost V 6 bases and J 3 bases, with 16 bases left between them. This CDR3 is 15 amino acids long. Per germline, CDR1 SGHNT and CDR2 YENEEA. The chain's CDR3 is CASSYGTGETDTQYF. The DNA of the CDR3 is TGTGCCAGCAGTTATGGGACRGGGGAGACAGATACGCAGTATTTT.

In its sample, this clone ranks as medium-sized. V usage is TRBV9 and J usage is TRBJ1-1; TRBD1 agrees at 8 bases. CDR3 length: 14 amino acids. V shed 5 bases, J shed 4 bases, and the junction held 7 bases outside the gene matches. Per the germline V gene, CDR1 is SGDLS and CDR2 is YYNGEE. The DNA for the CDR3 is TGTGCCAGCAGAGGGACAGGACGTGGCACTGAAGCTTTCTTT. Amino acids: CASRGTGRGTEAFF.

The chain employs TRBV5-1 and TRBJ1-4, with no clear D. CDR1 SGHRS and CDR2 YFSETQ come from the germline V gene. The CDR3 totals 15 residues. Trimming left V 2 bases short and J 8 bases short, with 16 bases between. In nucleotides, the CDR3 is TGCGCCAGCAGCTTTTATACAGCAAAAGAGGAAAAACTGTTTTTT. Protein sequence: CASSFYTAKEEKLFF.

This clone showed up just a few times. The gene calls are TRBV28 and TRBJ2-1; 8 bases align to TRBD2. The V gene's germline CDR1 is MDHEN and CDR2 SYDVKM. This CDR3 region has 16 residues. Trimming took 3 bases from V and 2 from J; bases not matched to a gene: 6. The CDR3 reads CASSFPLRGAYNEQFF. Written as DNA, the CDR3 is TGTGCCAGCAGTTTCCCCCTGCGGGGGGCCTACAATGAGCAGTTCTTC.

By proportion, this clone is medium-sized. J is TRBJ1-4 and V is TRBV11-3; D gene unclear. The germline gives CDR1 SGHNT, CDR2 YENEEA. V was clipped by 1 base and J by 5 bases, with 8 bases between them. The CDR3 loop spans 14 amino acids. The CDR3 loop reads CASSLGAANEKLFF. The CDR3 DNA reads TGTGCCAGCAGCTTAGGGGCAGCAAATGAAAAACTGTTTTTT.

The chain couples TRBV29-1 to TRBJ1-2; D not resolved. The CDR3 runs to 13 residues. V was shortened by 6 bases and J by 6 bases, with 17 bases between the two germline ends. Looked up from germline, CDR1 is SQVTM and CDR2 is ANQGSEA. CDR3 protein: CSVQTRRENGYTF. The DNA of the CDR3 is TGCAGCGTCCAGACTCGAAGGGAGAATGGCTACACCTTC.

The chain combines TRBV6-8 with TRBJ2-5; D is possibly TRBD1 or TRBD2 (5 bases each). With 6 bases removed from V and 0 bases from J, the gap between germline ends came to 5 bases. CDR3 length equals 12 residues. Germline-derived CDR1 and CDR2 are MNHGY and SAAAGT. CDR3 loop: CASRGDQETQYF. Here the CDR3 DNA reads TGTGCCAGCAGGGGGGACCAAGAGACCCAGTACTTC.

In its sample, this clone ranks as medium-sized. The rearrangement uses TRBV6-8 and TRBJ2-2; D is possibly TRBD2 (6 bases). This CDR3 has 16 residues. Trimming shortened V by 1 base and J by 6 bases, and 15 bases separated the two germline ends. CDR1 MNHGY and CDR2 SAAAGT come from the germline V gene. The CDR3: CASSYYGTVVSGELFF. DNA for the CDR3: TGTGCCAGCAGTTACTATGGGACTGTTGTATCCGGGGAGCTGTTTTTT.

This clone was detected a few times. The chain employs TRBV9 and TRBJ1-2, with D possibly matching TRBD1 (5 bases). CDR1 and CDR2 (germline): SGDLS, YYNGEE. The CDR3 is made up of 17 amino acids. Trimming shortened V by 2 bases and J by 0 bases, and 17 bases separated the two germline ends. The chain's CDR3 is CASSVGPRAGANYGYTF. CDR3 DNA: TGTGCCAGCAGCGTGGGGCCCCGGGCGGGGGCTAACTATGGCTACACCTTC.

This chain uses TRBV18 with TRBJ1-1; D is unclear. The CDR3 runs 13 residues. Germline CDR1 KGHSH, CDR2 LQKENI. V was cut by 4 bases and J by 5 bases, with 11 bases left in between. CDR3 residues: CASSQTLRTEAFF. In DNA form, the CDR3 reads TGTGCCAGCTCACAGACTTTAAGGACTGAAGCTTTCTTT.

The chain links TRBV6-8 to TRBJ1-4; D gene ambiguous. Per the germline V gene, CDR1 is MNHGY and CDR2 is SAAAGT. The V end was cut by 0 bases, the J end by 8 bases, with 7 bases between. The CDR3 runs 13 residues. CDR3 in DNA: TGTGCCAGCAGTTACTCGGGCAGCGAAAAACTGTTTTTT. Amino acids: CASSYSGSEKLFF.

This clone was detected a few times. This chain uses TRBV18 with TRBJ1-1; 8 bases match TRBD1. The CDR3 is 18 residues long. The germline V gene encodes CDR1 KGHSH and CDR2 LQKENI. V was pared by 3 bases and J by 3 bases, with 15 bases of the junction left unmatched. The CDR3 sequence: CASSPGIVGQGGYTEAFF. The CDR3 DNA reads TGTGCCAGCTCACCCGGGATCGTAGGACAGGGAGGGTACACTGAAGCTTTCTTT.